This entry lists 8 T cell receptor beta chains sequenced from one sample in a study of blood T cell repertoires in COVID-19. TCRdb keeps only in-frame clones here, not all; method: immunoSEQ multiplex PCR. The sample contains 98,000 or so clones, around 86% of which appear only once. The sample consisted of peripheral blood. Source of these receptors: a man in his fifties or sixties with COVID-19, enrolled during active disease.

The V gene is TRBV5-1, the J gene TRBJ2-3; the match to TRBD2 covers 10 bases. The CDR3 loop spans 14 amino acids. CDR1 is SGHRS, CDR2 YFSETQ, per germline. Trimming at V came to 7 bases and at J to 0 bases, leaving 2 bases not matched to a gene. As DNA, the CDR3 is TGCGCCAGCCAACTAGCGGGAAGCACAGATACGCAGTATTTT. Its translation is CASQLAGSTDTQYF. Variable domain in full (rest from reference TRBV5-1 and TRBJ2-3): KAGVTQTPRYLIKTRGQQVTLSCSPISGHRSVSWYQQTPGQGLQFLFEYFSETQRNKGNFPGRFSGRQFSNSRSEMNVSTLELGDSALYLCASQLAGSTDTQYFGPGTRLTVL.

This rearrangement joins TRBV7-6 to TRBJ2-1, with D uncertain. V was cut by 5 bases and J by 0 bases, with 11 bases left in between. The CDR3 covers 15 residues. Germline CDR1 SGHVS, CDR2 FNYEAQ. The DNA of the CDR3 is TGTGCCAGCAGCCCGTCCAGAGGCTCCTACAATGAGCAGTTCTTC. Its translation is CASSPSRGSYNEQFF. The full variable domain, rest sourced from reference TRBV7-6 and TRBJ2-1, is GAGVSQSPRYKVTKRGQDVALRCDPISGHVSLYWYRQALGQGPEFLTYFNYEAQQDKSGLPNDRFSAERPEGSISTLTIQRTEQRDSAMYRCASSPSRGSYNEQFFGPGTRLTVL.

The gene calls are TRBV7-3 and TRBJ2-3; 7 bases line up with TRBD2. With 5 bases clipped from V and 0 bases from J, the junction kept 2 bases outside the gene matches. Per the germline V gene, CDR1 is SGHTA and CDR2 is FQGTGA. The CDR3 loop spans 14 amino acids. The CDR3 nucleotides are TGTGCCAGCAGCCAGACTAGCAGCACAGATACGCAGTATTTT. Translating it yields CASSQTSSTDTQYF. Supplemented by reference TRBV7-3 and TRBJ2-3, the full variable domain reads GAGVSQTPSNKVTEKGKYVELRCDPISGHTALYWYRQSLGQGPEFLIYFQGTGAADDSGLPNDRFFAVRPEGSVSTLKIQRTERGDSAVYLCASSQTSSTDTQYFGPGTRLTVL.

The chain has TRBV4-1 and TRBJ2-7; 10 bases are a match to TRBD2. V lost 2 bases to trimming and J lost 4 bases; unmatched junction nucleotides: 5. The CDR3 has 15 amino acids. CDR1 is MGHRA, CDR2 YSYEKL, per germline. The CDR3 nucleotides are TGCGCCAGCAGCCAACAAGGGACTAGCGAGTACGAGCAGTACTTC. This encodes CASSQQGTSEYEQYF.

The gene calls are TRBV6-4 and TRBJ2-3; 8 bases fit TRBD1. The V and J ends lost 2 bases and 3 bases, in that order; junction bases with no gene match: 1. Germline V CDR1 and CDR2: MRHNA, SNTAGT. This CDR3 contains 14 residues. CDR3 coding DNA: TGTGCCAGCAGTGACCAGGGGGCAACAGATACGCAGTATTTT. Residues: CASSDQGATDTQYF.

The chain has TRBV10-3 and TRBJ1-1; unclear D gene. CDR1 and CDR2 from the germline V gene are ENHRY and SYGVKD. The CDR3 is 13 residues long. Trimming cost V 6 bases and J 0 bases, with 8 bases left between them. CDR3 sequence reads: CAISETVNTEAFF. In DNA, the CDR3 is TGTGCCATCAGCGAGACGGTGAACACTGAAGCTTTCTTT.

This clone was recorded once. The gene calls are TRBV20-1 and TRBJ1-2; D possibly corresponds to TRBD1 (5 bases). Germline values: CDR1 DFQATT, CDR2 SNEGSKA (reference sequence). The CDR3 extends over 11 amino acids. Trimming stripped 6 bases from V and 6 bases from J, with 11 bases between. As DNA, the CDR3 is TGCAGTGCACGGGGGGGGAATGGCTACACCTTC. It encodes CSARGGNGYTF.

The chain joins TRBV6-2 or TRBV6-3 to TRBJ1-5, with D tentatively TRBD1 (5 bases). The CDR3 runs to 17 residues. Germline CDR1 and CDR2: MNHEY and SVGEGT. The germline V and J ends were trimmed by 0 bases and 2 bases, with 14 bases remaining between them. CDR3 sequence reads: CASSYSRVGTRNQPQHF. CDR3 DNA sequence: TGTGCCAGCAGTTACTCGAGGGTCGGGACTCGCAATCAGCCCCAGCATTTT.